Sequencing of this T cell receptor (beta chain) was carried out in a study of siplizumab effects on memory and regulatory T cells. Clones were read by immunoSEQ multiplex PCR, and TCRdb kept only the in-frame ones, dropping some. This table holds approximately 120,000 clones, approximately 90% found once. Germline values: CDR1 MNHEY, CDR2 SVGAGI. V was pared by 4 bases and J by 1 base, with 13 bases between. The length of the CDR3 is 15 residues. The chain uses TRBV6-5 and TRBJ1-1, with unresolved D. Sequencing used Tregs sorted from blood. This receptor was obtained from a human donor in good health. The CDR3 is CASSSRRIGNTEAFF. As DNA, the CDR3 is TGTGCCAGCAGTTCCAGGCGAATAGGGAACACTGAAGCTTTCTTT.